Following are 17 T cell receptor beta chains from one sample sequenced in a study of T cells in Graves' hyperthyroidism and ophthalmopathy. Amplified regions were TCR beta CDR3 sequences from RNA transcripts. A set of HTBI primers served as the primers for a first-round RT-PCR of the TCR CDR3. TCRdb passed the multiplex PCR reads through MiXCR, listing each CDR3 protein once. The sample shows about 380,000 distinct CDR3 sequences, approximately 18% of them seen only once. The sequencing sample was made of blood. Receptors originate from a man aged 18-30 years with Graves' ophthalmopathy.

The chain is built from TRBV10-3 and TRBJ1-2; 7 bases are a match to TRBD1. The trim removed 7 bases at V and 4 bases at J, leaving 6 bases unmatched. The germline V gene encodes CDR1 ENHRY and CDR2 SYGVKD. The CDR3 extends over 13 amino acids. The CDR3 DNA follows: TGTGCCATCACTGAACAGGGGTGCTATGGCTACACCTTC. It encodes CAITEQGCYGYTF.

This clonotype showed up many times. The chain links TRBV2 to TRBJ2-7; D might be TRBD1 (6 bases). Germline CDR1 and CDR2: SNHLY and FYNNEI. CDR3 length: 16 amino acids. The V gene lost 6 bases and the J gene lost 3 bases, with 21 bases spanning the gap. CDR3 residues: CASSLGALGHNYEQYF. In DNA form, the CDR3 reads TGTGCCAGCAGCCTAGGGGCCTTGGGACATAACTACGAGCAGTACTTC.

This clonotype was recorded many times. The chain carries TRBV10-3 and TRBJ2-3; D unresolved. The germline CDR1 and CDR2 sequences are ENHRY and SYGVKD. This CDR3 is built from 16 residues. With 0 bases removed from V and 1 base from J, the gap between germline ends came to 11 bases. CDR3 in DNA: TGTGCCATCAGTGAGTCTTCAGCGCTTGGCACAGATACGCAGTATTTT. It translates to CAISESSALGTDTQYF.

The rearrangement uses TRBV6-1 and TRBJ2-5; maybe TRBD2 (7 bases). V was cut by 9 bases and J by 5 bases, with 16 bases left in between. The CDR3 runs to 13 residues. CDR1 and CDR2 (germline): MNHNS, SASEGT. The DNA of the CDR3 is TGTGCCAGTACTAGGGGGGGGCGGGAGACCCAGTACTTC. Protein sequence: CASTRGGRETQYF.

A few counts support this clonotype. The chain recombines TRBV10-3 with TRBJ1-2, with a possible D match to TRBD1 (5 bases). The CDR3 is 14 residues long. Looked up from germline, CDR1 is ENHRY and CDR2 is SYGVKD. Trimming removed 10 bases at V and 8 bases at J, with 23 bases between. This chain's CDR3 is CANGAPSNLGGYTF. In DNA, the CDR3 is TGTGCCAATGGGGCCCCCTCGAACCTGGGAGGCTACACCTTC.

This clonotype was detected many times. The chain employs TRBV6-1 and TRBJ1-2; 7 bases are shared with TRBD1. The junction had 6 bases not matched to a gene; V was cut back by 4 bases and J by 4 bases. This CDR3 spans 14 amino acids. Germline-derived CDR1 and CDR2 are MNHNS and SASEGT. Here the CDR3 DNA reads TGTGCCAGCAGTGGGAGGGGACAGATCTATGGCTACACCTTC. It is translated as CASSGRGQIYGYTF.

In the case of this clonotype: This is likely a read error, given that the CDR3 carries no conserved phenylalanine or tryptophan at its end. CDR3 residues: CASSQLRGAPTDTQYL. CDR3 nucleotides: TGTGCCAGCAGCCAATTAAGAGGGGCCCCCACAGATACGCAGTATCTT. The chain joins TRBV3-1 to TRBJ2-3, with D perhaps matching TRBD1 or TRBD2 (5 bases each). This CDR3 comprises 16 residues. The germline V and J ends were trimmed by 2 bases and 2 bases, with 14 bases remaining between them. Germline V gene lookup returns CDR1 LGHDT and CDR2 YNNKEL (reference sequence).

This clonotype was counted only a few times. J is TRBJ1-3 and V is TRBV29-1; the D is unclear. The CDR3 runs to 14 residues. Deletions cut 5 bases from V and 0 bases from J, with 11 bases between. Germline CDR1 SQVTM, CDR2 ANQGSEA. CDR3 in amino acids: CSVRPGLSGNTIYF. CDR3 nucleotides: TGCAGCGTTCGACCAGGCCTCTCTGGAAACACCATATATTTT.

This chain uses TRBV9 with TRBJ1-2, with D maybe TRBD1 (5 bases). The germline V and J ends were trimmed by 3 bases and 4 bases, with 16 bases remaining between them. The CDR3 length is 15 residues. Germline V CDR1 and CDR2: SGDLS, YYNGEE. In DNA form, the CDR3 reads TGTGCCAGCAGCGGACCCCACCTGGGGACCTATGGCTACACCTTC. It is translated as CASSGPHLGTYGYTF.

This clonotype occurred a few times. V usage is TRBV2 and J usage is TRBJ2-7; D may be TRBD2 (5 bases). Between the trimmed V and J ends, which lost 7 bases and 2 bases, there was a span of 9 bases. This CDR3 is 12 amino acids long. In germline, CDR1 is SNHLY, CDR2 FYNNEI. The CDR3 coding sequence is TGTGCCAGCAATCGGGGAGCCTACGAGCAGTACTTC. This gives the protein CASNRGAYEQYF.

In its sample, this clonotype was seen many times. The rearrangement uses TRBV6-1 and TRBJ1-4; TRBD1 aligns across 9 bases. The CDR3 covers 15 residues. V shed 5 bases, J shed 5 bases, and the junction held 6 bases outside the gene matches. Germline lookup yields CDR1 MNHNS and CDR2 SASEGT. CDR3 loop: CASSSTGTGNEKLFF. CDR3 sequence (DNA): TGTGCCAGCAGTTCAACCGGGACAGGGAATGAAAAACTGTTTTTT.

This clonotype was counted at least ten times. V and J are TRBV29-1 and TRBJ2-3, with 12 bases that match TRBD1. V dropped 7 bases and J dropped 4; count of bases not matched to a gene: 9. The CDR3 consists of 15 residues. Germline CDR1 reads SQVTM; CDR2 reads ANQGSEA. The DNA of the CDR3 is TGCAGCGGACTCTCCGGGACAGGGGGCGCAGATACGCAGTATTTT. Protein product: CSGLSGTGGADTQYF.

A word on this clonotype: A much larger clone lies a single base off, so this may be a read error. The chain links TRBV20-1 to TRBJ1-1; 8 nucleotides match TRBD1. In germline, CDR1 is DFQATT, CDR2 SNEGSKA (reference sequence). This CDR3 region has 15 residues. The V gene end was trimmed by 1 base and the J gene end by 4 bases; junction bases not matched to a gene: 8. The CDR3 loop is CSARVPDRGGTEAFF. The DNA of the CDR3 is TGCAGTGCTAGAGTACCCGACAGGGGAGGCACTGAAGCTTTCTTT.

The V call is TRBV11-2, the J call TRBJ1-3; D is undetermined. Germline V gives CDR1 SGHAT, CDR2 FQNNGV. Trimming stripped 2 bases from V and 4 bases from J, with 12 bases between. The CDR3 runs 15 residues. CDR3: CASSLMGVGGNTIYF. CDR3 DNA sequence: TGTGCCAGCAGCTTAATGGGTGTCGGGGGAAACACCATATATTTT. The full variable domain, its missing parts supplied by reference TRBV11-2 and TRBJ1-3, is EAGVAQSPRYKIIEKRQSVAFWCNPISGHATLYWYQQILGQGPKLLIQFQNNGVVDDSQLPKDRFSAERLKGVDSTLKIQPAKLEDSAVYLCASSLMGVGGNTIYFGEGSWLTVV.

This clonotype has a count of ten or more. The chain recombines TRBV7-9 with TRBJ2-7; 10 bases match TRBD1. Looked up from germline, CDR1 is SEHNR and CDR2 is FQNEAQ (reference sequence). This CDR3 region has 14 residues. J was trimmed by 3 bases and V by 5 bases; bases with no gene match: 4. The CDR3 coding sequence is TGTGCCAGCAGCACGGACAGGGGGTTCTACGAGCAGTACTTC. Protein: CASSTDRGFYEQYF.

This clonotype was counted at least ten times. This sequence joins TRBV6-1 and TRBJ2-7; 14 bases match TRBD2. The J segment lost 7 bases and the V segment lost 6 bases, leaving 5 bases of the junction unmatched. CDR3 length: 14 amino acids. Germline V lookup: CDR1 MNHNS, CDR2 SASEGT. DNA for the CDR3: TGTGCCAGCAGCACGGGACTAGCGGGGGTTGAGCAGTACTTC. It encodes CASSTGLAGVEQYF.

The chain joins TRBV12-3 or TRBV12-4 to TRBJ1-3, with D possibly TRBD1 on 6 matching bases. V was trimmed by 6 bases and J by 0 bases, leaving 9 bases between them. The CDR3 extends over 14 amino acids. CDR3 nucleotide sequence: TGTGCCAGCAGGACGACAGGCTCTGGAAACACCATATATTTT. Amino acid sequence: CASRTTGSGNTIYF.